These 10 T cell receptor beta chains were all obtained from the same sample, sequenced in a study of shared clonotypes between healthy human individuals. TCRdb's copy holds only in-frame clones and misses some; the assay was immunoSEQ multiplex PCR. The table has some 2,500,000 clones, 80% to 95% seen once; the top ten hold around 0.35%. The sample taken for sequencing was naive CD4+ T cells from PBMCs. Subset meaning: CD45RA+ positively selected. All receptors derive from a man aged 18 to 30 in good health. Some clones in this sample may be carry-over from other donors' samples.

The J gene is TRBJ1-1, the V gene TRBV5-6, with D possibly being TRBD1 (5 bases). Per germline, CDR1 SGHDT and CDR2 YYEEEE. The CDR3 loop spans 13 amino acids. With 4 bases removed from V and 1 base from J, the gap between germline ends came to 8 bases. The CDR3 protein is CASSPGGNTEAFF. DNA of the CDR3: TGTGCCAGCAGCCCCGGGGGGAACACTGAAGCTTTCTTT.

This chain connects TRBV29-1 to TRBJ2-4; a weak D match, TRBD1 (6 bases). Germline values: CDR1 SQVTM, CDR2 ANQGSEA. V lost 7 bases to trimming and J lost 0 bases, with 19 bases between them. This CDR3 comprises 16 residues. CDR3 nucleotide sequence: TGCAGCGCCTGTCCAACCGAGGGGGTAGCCAAAAACATTCAGTACTTC. This encodes CSACPTEGVAKNIQYF.

This chain links TRBV7-2 with TRBJ2-2; 16 positions agree with TRBD2. The trim removed 4 bases at V and 6 bases at J, leaving 5 bases unmatched. CDR1 and CDR2 (germline): SGHTA, FQGNSA. This CDR3 has 17 residues. The CDR3 DNA follows: TGTGCCAGCAGCTCAGACGGGACTAGCGGGAGGGCCGGGGAGCTGTTTTTT. This encodes CASSSDGTSGRAGELFF.

This clone was counted once. This rearrangement joins TRBV6-4 to TRBJ1-6; D not certain. With 3 bases removed from V and 10 bases from J, the gap between germline ends came to 16 bases. The germline CDR1 and CDR2 sequences are MRHNA and SNTAGT. The CDR3 runs to 15 residues. CDR3 DNA: TGTGCCAGCAGTGATCTCTCGGGCCAAGGATCACCCCTCCACTTT. This translates into CASSDLSGQGSPLHF.

Of note for this clone: At the DNA level, this CDR3 is encoded by other sequences in the same sample as well. This chain joins TRBV6-5 and TRBJ2-3, with D possibly TRBD2 on 6 matching bases. Per germline, CDR1 MNHEY and CDR2 SVGAGI. Between the trimmed V and J ends, which lost 4 bases and 4 bases, there was a span of 9 bases. CDR3 length equals 13 residues. CDR3 amino acids: CASSFGGPDTQYF. CDR3 DNA sequence: TGTGCCAGCAGTTTCGGAGGGCCAGATACGCAGTATTTT.

J is TRBJ1-5 and V is TRBV2, with no clear D. Germline loops: CDR1 SNHLY, CDR2 FYNNEI. The V gene lost 7 bases and the J gene lost 4 bases, with 14 bases spanning the gap. This CDR3 spans 14 amino acids. In DNA, the CDR3 is TGTGCCAGCACCCCTTCGTCCGGTAATCAGCCCCAGCATTTT. Its protein is CASTPSSGNQPQHF. Together with reference TRBV2 and TRBJ1-5, the CDR3 gives the full variable domain: EPEVTQTPSHQVTQMGQEVILRCVPISNHLYFYWYRQILGQKVEFLVSFYNNEISEKSEIFDDQFSVERPDGSNFTLKIRSTKLEDSAMYFCASTPSSGNQPQHFGDGTRLSIL.

This chain connects TRBV2 to TRBJ2-1; a possible D gene is TRBD2 (5 bases). Trimming removed 3 bases from V and 0 bases from J, with 9 bases in between. Germline values: CDR1 SNHLY, CDR2 FYNNEI. This CDR3 comprises 15 residues. This CDR3 reads CASSEAGSSYNEQFF. As DNA, the CDR3 is TGTGCCAGCAGTGAGGCGGGTAGCTCCTACAATGAGCAGTTCTTC.

This clone has just one count. This chain joins TRBV6-6 and TRBJ2-5; either TRBD1 or TRBD2 may fit D (5 bases each). The ends were cut back, 2 bases at V and 4 bases at J, with 14 bases in the middle. In germline, CDR1 is MNHNY, CDR2 SVGAGI (reference sequence). This CDR3 is built from 15 residues. The CDR3 region is CASSYPSTEGETQYF. The CDR3 coding sequence is TGTGCCAGCAGTTACCCCTCGACAGAGGGAGAGACCCAGTACTTC.

A remark on this clone: Within the sample, other DNA sequences also encode this same CDR3. The chain is built from TRBV5-4 and TRBJ2-3; 8 bases agree with TRBD1. Trimming took 4 bases from V and 4 from J; bases not matched to a gene: 5. Per the germline V gene, CDR1 is SGHNT and CDR2 is YYREEE (reference sequence). The CDR3 has 14 residues. CDR3 region: CASSATGVADTQYF. CDR3 bases: TGTGCCAGCAGCGCGACAGGGGTGGCAGATACGCAGTATTTT.

The V gene is TRBV30, the J gene TRBJ1-5; D call uncertain. The germline V gene encodes CDR1 GTSNPN and CDR2 SVGIG (reference sequence). Trimming took off 3 bases at V and 0 bases at J, with 12 bases between the two ends. This CDR3 contains 15 residues. CDR3 sequence reads: CAWSGAEYSNQPQHF. In nucleotides, the CDR3 is TGTGCCTGGAGCGGAGCCGAATATAGCAATCAGCCCCAGCATTTT.